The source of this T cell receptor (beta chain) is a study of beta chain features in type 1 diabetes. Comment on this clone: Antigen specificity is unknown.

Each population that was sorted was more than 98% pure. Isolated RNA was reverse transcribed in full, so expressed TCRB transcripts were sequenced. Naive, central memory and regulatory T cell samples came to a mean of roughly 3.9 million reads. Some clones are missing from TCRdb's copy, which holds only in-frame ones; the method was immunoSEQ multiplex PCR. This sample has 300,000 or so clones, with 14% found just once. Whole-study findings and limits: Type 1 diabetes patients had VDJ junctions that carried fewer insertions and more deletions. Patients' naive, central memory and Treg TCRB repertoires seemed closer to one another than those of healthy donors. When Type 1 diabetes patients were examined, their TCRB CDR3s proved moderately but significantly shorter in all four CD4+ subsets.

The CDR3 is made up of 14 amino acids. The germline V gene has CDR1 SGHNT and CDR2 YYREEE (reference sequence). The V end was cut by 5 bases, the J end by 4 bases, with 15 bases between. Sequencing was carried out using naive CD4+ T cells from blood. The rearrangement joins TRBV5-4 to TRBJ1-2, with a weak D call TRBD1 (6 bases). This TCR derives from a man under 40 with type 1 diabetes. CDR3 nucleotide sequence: TGTGCCAGCAGTCACGGACAGCCCGTCTATGGCTACACCTTC. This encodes CASSHGQPVYGYTF.